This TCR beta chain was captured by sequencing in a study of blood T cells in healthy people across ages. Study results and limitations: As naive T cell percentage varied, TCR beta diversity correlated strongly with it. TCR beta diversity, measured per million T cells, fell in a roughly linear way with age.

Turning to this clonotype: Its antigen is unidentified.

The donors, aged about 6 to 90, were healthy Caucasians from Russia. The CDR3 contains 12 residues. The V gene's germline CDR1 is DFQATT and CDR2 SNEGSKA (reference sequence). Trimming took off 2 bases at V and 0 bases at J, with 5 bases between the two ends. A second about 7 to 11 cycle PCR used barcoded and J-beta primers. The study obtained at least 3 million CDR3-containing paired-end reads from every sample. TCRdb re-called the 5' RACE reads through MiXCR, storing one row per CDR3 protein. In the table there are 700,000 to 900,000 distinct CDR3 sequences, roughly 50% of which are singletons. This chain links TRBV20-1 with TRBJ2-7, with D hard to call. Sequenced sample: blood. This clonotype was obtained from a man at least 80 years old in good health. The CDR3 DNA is TGCAGTGCTAGACTTGGCTCCTACGAGCAGTACTTC. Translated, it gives CSARLGSYEQYF.